This T cell receptor beta chain was found in a study of shared clonotypes between healthy human individuals. Study in general: Each donor's CD4 naive and CD4 memory cells filled three plates apiece, CD8 naive two, and CD8 memory one.

About this clone: The antigen remains undetermined.

Clones were sequenced by immunoSEQ multiplex PCR, and TCRdb holds only the in-frame ones, with some missing. This table has roughly 2,500,000 clones, 93% appearing once. Study-wide results and caveats: The study generally estimated greater richness for naive than memory subsets.

Naive CD45RA+ and memory CD45RA-negative subsets were split from CD4+ cells. The sample was naive CD4+ T cells from PBMCs. The subset denotes: CD45RA+ positively selected. The TCR comes from a young man in good health. Some clones in this sample may be carry-over from other donors' samples.

Written as DNA, the CDR3 is TGTGCCTGGAGTGTAATTGGTCCTTCCTACAATGAGCAGTTCTTC. It translates to CAWSVIGPSYNEQFF. The V and J genes are TRBV30 and TRBJ2-1; D gene uncertain. Germline V CDR1 and CDR2: GTSNPN, SVGIG (reference sequence). The CDR3 is made up of 15 amino acids. V shed 0 bases and J shed 1 base, with 10 bases lying between them.